This T cell receptor (beta chain) was profiled in a study of T cells in localized non-small cell lung cancer. Findings and limits, study-wide: Higher T cell density in the blood was associated with longer overall survival, whereas higher adjacent-lung clonality associated with shorter survival.

TCRdb keeps only in-frame clones here, not all; method: immunoSEQ multiplex PCR. The top ten clones hold less than 3% of a sample with fewer than 20,000 clones, around 90% of them seen once. Germline assignment: CDR1 SEHNR and CDR2 FQNEAQ (reference sequence). This CDR3 comprises 16 residues. Trimming removed 1 base from V and 2 bases from J; junction bases left unmatched: 1. This clone occurred a few times. Antigen unknown. The clonotype was recovered from a woman aged 35-75 years with stage I lung adenocarcinoma. The V call is TRBV7-9, the J call TRBJ2-6, with TRBD1 identical over 8 bases. Sequenced material: peripheral blood, taken before any cancer treatment. The CDR3 DNA reads as TGTGCCAGCAGCTTAGACAGGGGGGCTGGGGCCAACGTCCTGACTTTC. This sequence encodes CASSLDRGAGANVLTF.